Below are 26 T cell receptor beta chains sequenced from a single sample in a study of T-cell reconstitution after alpha-beta-depleted transplantation in children. Construction of the TCRbeta library involved unique molecular identifiers. Each CDR3 protein gets one entry after TCRdb re-called the PCR reads with MiXCR. Among about 17,000 distinct CDR3 sequences listed, 4.5% to 6.5% were seen once. Sample: PBMCs, taken before TCRalphabeta/CD19-depleted stem cell transplant. The receptors stem from a boy aged 10-17 years with acute lymphoblastic leukemia, due to receive a stem cell transplant.

This clonotype was seen repeatedly, ten times or more. The rearrangement joins TRBV20-1 to TRBJ2-1, with D uncertain. Trimming took off 3 bases at V and 0 bases at J, with 15 bases between the two ends. This CDR3 is 16 amino acids long. From germline, CDR1 is DFQATT and CDR2 SNEGSKA (reference sequence). CDR3 protein: CSASPVLPLSYNEQFF. The DNA of the CDR3 is TGCAGTGCTAGTCCCGTCCTCCCTCTCTCCTACAATGAGCAGTTCTTC.

This clonotype was recorded many times. V is TRBV28 and J is TRBJ1-5, with 7 nucleotides matching TRBD1. CDR3 length: 15 amino acids. V lost 8 bases, J lost 1 base, and 8 bases stayed unmatched. Germline loops: CDR1 MDHEN, CDR2 SYDVKM. The CDR3 reads CASCRQGESNQPQHF. DNA for the CDR3: TGTGCCAGCTGTCGACAGGGAGAAAGCAATCAGCCCCAGCATTTT. Full variable domain (missing parts from reference TRBV28 and TRBJ1-5): DVKVTQSSRYLVKRTGEKVFLECVQDMDHENMFWYRQDPGLGLRLIYFSYDVKMKEKGDIPEGYSVSREKKERFSLILESASTNQTSMYLCASCRQGESNQPQHFGDGTRLSIL.

This clonotype was counted at least ten times. J is TRBJ2-2 and V is TRBV4-3, with TRBD1 matching over 11 bases. This CDR3 has 17 amino acids. Trimming took 4 bases from V and 7 from J; bases not matched to a gene: 11. Per the germline V gene, CDR1 is LGHNA and CDR2 is YSLEER. The CDR3 loop is CASSLDGQGAYDGELFF. CDR3 in DNA: TGCGCCAGCAGCCTCGACGGACAGGGGGCTTATGACGGGGAGCTGTTTTTT.

This clonotype was counted ten times or more. The J gene is TRBJ2-3, the V gene TRBV30, with 11 nucleotides matching TRBD1. The CDR3 runs 15 residues. Per the germline V gene, CDR1 is GTSNPN and CDR2 is SVGIG (reference sequence). The V and J ends lost 2 bases and 6 bases, in that order; junction bases with no gene match: 7. Here the CDR3 DNA reads TGTGCCTGGAGTCCTGGGACAGGGGGATTTGATACGCAGTATTTT. Its translation is CAWSPGTGGFDTQYF.

This clonotype was observed at least ten times. The chain joins TRBV20-1 to TRBJ2-1; TRBD1 aligns across 8 bases. The germline CDR1 and CDR2 sequences are DFQATT and SNEGSKA (reference sequence). J gave up 0 bases and V 5 bases, and 12 bases lay outside the gene matches. CDR3 length: 17 amino acids. The chain's CDR3 is CSARTGKHPASYNEQFF. The CDR3 nucleotides read TGCAGTGCTCGGACAGGGAAACATCCCGCCTCCTACAATGAGCAGTTCTTC.

This clonotype has a count of ten or more. The chain uses TRBV7-2 and TRBJ2-1; TRBD2 is a possible D gene (7 bases). The CDR3 covers 16 residues. Germline CDR1 is SGHTA and CDR2 is FQGNSA. Trimming removed 4 bases at V and 8 bases at J, with 21 bases between. The CDR3 sequence is CASSWADGGAVDEQFF. DNA for the CDR3: TGTGCCAGCAGCTGGGCAGATGGGGGGGCCGTAGATGAGCAGTTCTTC. Together with reference TRBV7-2 and TRBJ2-1, the CDR3 gives the full variable domain: GAGVSQSPSNKVTEKGKDVELRCDPISGHTALYWYRQSLGQGLEFLIYFQGNSAPDKSGLPSDRFSAERTGGSVSTLTIQRTQQEDSAVYLCASSWADGGAVDEQFFGPGTRLTVL.

In its sample, this clonotype is medium-sized. The chain employs TRBV4-3 and TRBJ2-3; D is tentatively TRBD1 or TRBD2 (5 bases each). Trimming took 2 bases from V and 0 from J, leaving 15 bases between them. The germline CDR1 and CDR2 sequences are LGHNA and YSLEER. This CDR3 region has 17 residues. The CDR3 region is CASSQYRGRTSTDTQYF. CDR3 nucleotide sequence: TGCGCCAGCAGCCAATATCGGGGACGTACTAGCACAGATACGCAGTATTTT.

This clonotype has more than one count but fewer than ten. This rearrangement joins TRBV2 to TRBJ1-5, with 7 bases matching TRBD1. This CDR3 has 13 residues. The ends lost 11 bases at V and 4 bases at J; junction bases unmatched: 8. In germline, CDR1 is SNHLY, CDR2 FYNNEI. This CDR3 reads CAFSKTGNQPQHF. The DNA of the CDR3 is TGTGCCTTCAGCAAGACAGGGAATCAGCCCCAGCATTTT.

The chain employs TRBV5-3 and TRBJ2-1; 7 bases are shared with TRBD2. TRBV5-3 is an ORF; its function is uncertain. CDR3 length: 14 residues. The V gene end was trimmed by 9 bases and the J gene end by 6 bases; junction bases not matched to a gene: 12. CDR3 in DNA: TGTGCCATGGGCCCTGGACTAGATACCAATGAGCAGTTCTTC. Residues: CAMGPGLDTNEQFF.

By its share, this clonotype is medium-sized. The J gene is TRBJ2-1, the V gene TRBV7-9; D not certain. The CDR3 contains 14 residues. CDR1 and CDR2 (germline): SEHNR, FQNEAQ (reference sequence). The V gene lost 1 base and the J gene lost 1 base, with 5 bases spanning the gap. The CDR3 loop is CASSLGGSYNEQFF. In nucleotides, the CDR3 is TGTGCCAGCAGCTTAGGCGGTTCCTACAATGAGCAGTTCTTC.

This clonotype has ten or more counts. J is TRBJ2-1 and V is TRBV7-2; 11 bases are a match to TRBD2. This CDR3 has 14 amino acids. V trimming: 5 bases; J trimming: 7 bases; junction bases outside the gene matches: 4. Germline values: CDR1 SGHTA, CDR2 FQGNSA. The CDR3 coding sequence is TGTGCCAGCAGCCGTAGCGGGGGGGCAAATGAGCAGTTCTTC. Translated: CASSRSGGANEQFF.

This clonotype has more than one count but fewer than ten. The genes are TRBV28 and TRBJ1-5; the D gene is possibly TRBD1 (6 bases). The V gene's germline CDR1 is MDHEN and CDR2 SYDVKM. V was clipped by 6 bases and J by 11 bases, with 11 bases between them. The CDR3 totals 11 residues. The CDR3 region has the DNA TGTGCCAGCAGGCAGGGGAAAGCCCAGCATTTT. It specifies CASRQGKAQHF.

Relative to its sample, this clonotype is medium-sized (0.01 to 0.1%). This sequence joins TRBV27 and TRBJ2-1, with 7 positions matching TRBD2. V lost 2 bases to trimming and J lost 1 base; unmatched junction nucleotides: 2. Germline V gene sequence: CDR1 MNHEY, CDR2 SMNVEV (reference sequence). This CDR3 comprises 15 residues. CDR3 sequence (DNA): TGTGCCAGCAGTTTACTAGCGGCATCCTACAATGAGCAGTTCTTC. Protein sequence: CASSLLAASYNEQFF.

This clonotype showed up many times. V is TRBV28 and J is TRBJ1-2; possibly TRBD1 for D (5 bases). The V gene lost 7 bases and the J gene lost 5 bases, with 17 bases spanning the gap. This CDR3 spans 14 amino acids. Germline-derived CDR1 and CDR2 are MDHEN and SYDVKM. The CDR3 DNA is TGTGCCAGCAACCCTGCGGGGCGCACGTATGGCTACACCTTC. This codes for CASNPAGRTYGYTF.

This clonotype is categorized as medium-sized. The chain uses TRBV28 and TRBJ2-2; D is unclear. The CDR3 runs to 11 residues. The germline V gene has CDR1 MDHEN and CDR2 SYDVKM. V was clipped by 9 bases and J by 5 bases, with 7 bases between them. DNA for the CDR3: TGTGCCAGTCTGGGGACCGGGGAGCTGTTTTTT. The encoded protein is CASLGTGELFF.

This clonotype was counted many times. V gene TRBV6-5 combines with J gene TRBJ1-2; 7 nucleotides agree with TRBD1. The CDR3 runs to 14 residues. V lost 7 bases to trimming and J lost 5 bases; unmatched junction nucleotides: 10. Germline values: CDR1 MNHEY, CDR2 SVGAGI. The DNA for the CDR3 is TGTGCCAGCACATCCAGGGGGGAACTTTATGGCTACACCTTC. It specifies CASTSRGELYGYTF.

This clonotype was seen at least ten times. This chain joins TRBV27 and TRBJ2-7; a possible D gene is TRBD1 (7 bases). The CDR3 runs 17 residues. V lost 5 bases and J 2 bases, leaving 22 bases between the germline ends. The germline V gene encodes CDR1 MNHEY and CDR2 SMNVEV (reference sequence). The CDR3 DNA is TGTGCCAGCAGTCTCCAACCCAGGGGGGCGGGGACCTACGAGCAGTACTTC. Residues: CASSLQPRGAGTYEQYF.

The table lists this clonotype with many counts. The V call is TRBV19, the J call TRBJ2-3; D gene ambiguous. Germline-derived CDR1 and CDR2 are LNHDA and SQIVND (reference sequence). This CDR3 is built from 12 residues. Trimming removed 6 bases from V and 6 bases from J, with 10 bases in between. The CDR3 nucleotides are TGTGCCAGTAGCTCCGGAAGGGATACGCAGTATTTT. This sequence encodes CASSSGRDTQYF.

This clonotype was seen at least ten times. The chain uses TRBV4-3 and TRBJ1-5, with 7 bases that match TRBD1. There are 15 residues in the CDR3. J lost 3 bases, V lost 4 bases, and 6 bases had no gene match. CDR1 is LGHNA, CDR2 YSLEER, per germline. The CDR3 loop reads CASSPYRGANQPQHF. The CDR3 nucleotides are TGCGCCAGCAGCCCATACAGGGGAGCCAATCAGCCCCAGCATTTT.

At least ten counts were recorded for this clonotype. The J gene is TRBJ1-6, the V gene TRBV12-3 or TRBV12-4; maybe TRBD1 (5 bases). The CDR3 totals 15 residues. Trimming stripped 2 bases from V and 9 bases from J, with 14 bases between. CDR3 coding DNA: TGTGCCAGCAGTTTATCGCAGGGCTCGCCTTCACCCCTCCACTTT. It translates to CASSLSQGSPSPLHF.

This clonotype appeared many times. The chain links TRBV19 to TRBJ2-7; 8 bases align to TRBD2. The CDR3 is 14 amino acids. The germline V gene encodes CDR1 LNHDA and CDR2 SQIVND (reference sequence). The trim removed 5 bases at V and 7 bases at J, leaving 10 bases unmatched. In DNA, the CDR3 is TGTGCCAGTAGTCACCAGCGGGAGTCAAATGAGCAGTACTTC. Its protein product is CASSHQRESNEQYF.

At least ten counts were recorded for this clonotype. This sequence joins TRBV28 and TRBJ2-7, with TRBD2 matching over 10 bases. The CDR3 is 14 amino acids. The junction had 4 bases not matched to a gene; V was cut back by 8 bases and J by 0 bases. Germline assignment: CDR1 MDHEN and CDR2 SYDVKM. The CDR3 DNA follows: TGTGCCAGCGCTACTAGCGGGGTCTCCTACGAGCAGTACTTC. Translating gives CASATSGVSYEQYF.

This clonotype was seen at least ten times. This chain connects TRBV24-1 to TRBJ2-2, with no clear D. Germline-derived CDR1 and CDR2 are KGHDR and SFDVKD. V was clipped by 8 bases and J by 5 bases, with 8 bases between them. This CDR3 spans 12 amino acids. CDR3 in DNA: TGTGCCACCACTCCCGGTACCGGGGAGCTGTTTTTT. Translation gives CATTPGTGELFF.

There are many counts of this clonotype. The chain links TRBV12-3 or TRBV12-4 to TRBJ2-6; 7 bases match TRBD1. The CDR3 has 16 residues. Unmatched junction bases numbered 1, after V lost 1 base and J lost 1 base. DNA for the CDR3: TGTGCCAGCAGTTTAGACAGGGGTTCTGGGGCCAACGTCCTGACTTTC. Translated: CASSLDRGSGANVLTF.

This clonotype was recorded at least ten times. The chain employs TRBV7-8 and TRBJ2-1; 10 nucleotides agree with TRBD1. CDR1 is SGHVS and CDR2 is FQNEAQ in the germline V gene. V shed 6 bases and J 10 bases; nucleotides not matched to a gene: 9. The CDR3 totals 14 residues. CDR3 in DNA: TGTGCCAGCAGGCCTCGACAGGGGGCTAGAGAGCAGTTCTTC. Amino acid sequence: CASRPRQGAREQFF.

This clonotype was seen only once. J is TRBJ1-5 and V is TRBV2; 8 nucleotides line up with TRBD1. The V gene's germline CDR1 is SNHLY and CDR2 FYNNEI. This CDR3 contains 16 residues. CDR3 coding DNA: TGTACCTTCAGTGGACAGGGAGAGATGAGCAATCAGCCCCAGCATTTT. Residues: CTFSGQGEMSNQPQHF.